These 15 T cell receptor beta chains were all obtained from the same sample, sequenced in a study of shared clonotypes between healthy human individuals (dated by TCRdb to 2018 to 2021). Libraries were prepared through the immunoSEQ multiplex PCR assay. In its TCRdb copy, this immuneACCESS table keeps in-frame sequences only and misses some clones. Where compared with another copy, unresolved V genes explain less than half of these, and the others have no known cause. Within this sample are over 700,000 clones, with around 77% of them counted one time only. Of the sample, roughly 1.8% falls within the top ten clones. Sequencing used memory CD4+ T cells sorted from blood. Reading the label with the study, this specimen's cell subset or site is: CD45RA-negative fraction. All receptors derive from a young woman in good health.

This sequence joins TRBV29-1 and TRBJ2-3; the match to TRBD1 covers 8 bases. With V trimmed by 0 bases and J by 5 bases, 10 bases remained unmatched. This CDR3 contains 16 residues. From germline, CDR1 is SQVTM and CDR2 ANQGSEA. CDR3: CSVEDLTGEGVDTQYF. In nucleotides, the CDR3 is TGCAGCGTTGAAGATCTGACAGGGGAAGGGGTAGATACGCAGTATTTT.

With respect to this clone: The junction does not match germline at one end; this may be a read error. The chain carries TRBV6-5 and TRBJ2-7; D perhaps matches TRBD2 (7 bases). Germline lookup yields CDR1 MNHEY and CDR2 SVGAGI. There are 14 residues in the CDR3. The CDR3 sequence: CASRTQRDIQSDIF. CDR3 nucleotides: TGTGCCAGCAGGACCCAGCGGGACATACAATCGGACATCTTC.

The gene calls are TRBV27 and TRBJ1-2, with D possibly TRBD1 on 5 matching bases. This CDR3 comprises 15 residues. V was pared by 6 bases and J by 3 bases, with 17 bases between. Looked up from germline, CDR1 is MNHEY and CDR2 is SMNVEV (reference sequence). The CDR3 spells CASRFAGKEDYGYTF. CDR3 sequence (DNA): TGTGCCAGCAGATTTGCAGGGAAGGAAGACTATGGCTACACCTTC.

The V gene is TRBV5-6, the J gene TRBJ2-2; D is ambiguous. Germline values: CDR1 SGHDT, CDR2 YYEEEE. With 2 bases removed from V and 4 bases from J, the gap between germline ends came to 9 bases. This CDR3 contains 14 residues. The CDR3 loop is CASSFWISTGELFF. The CDR3 DNA sequence: TGTGCCAGCAGCTTCTGGATTTCCACCGGGGAGCTGTTTTTT.

The CDR3 sequence is CSVAGNLGRTEAFF. In DNA form, the CDR3 reads TGCAGCGTCGCCGGGAACCTTGGTAGGACTGAAGCTTTCTTT. The chain carries TRBV29-1 and TRBJ1-1; D is undetermined. With 6 bases removed from V and 5 bases from J, the gap between germline ends came to 19 bases. CDR3 length: 14 amino acids. CDR1 and CDR2 (germline): SQVTM, ANQGSEA.

The chain employs TRBV7-3 and TRBJ2-1; TRBD2 matches at 14 bases. This CDR3 spans 18 amino acids. From germline, CDR1 is SGHTA and CDR2 FQGTGA. After removal of 5 bases from V and 7 bases from J, the junction contained 13 bases not matched to a gene. CDR3 amino acids: CASSPGTSGRSGVNEQFF. As DNA, the CDR3 is TGTGCCAGCAGCCCCGGGACTAGCGGGAGATCAGGTGTAAATGAGCAGTTCTTC.

J is TRBJ2-5 and V is TRBV29-1, with 9 bases matching TRBD2. Germline assignment: CDR1 SQVTM and CDR2 ANQGSEA. The CDR3 totals 15 residues. Trimming at V came to 4 bases and at J to 1 base, leaving 7 bases not matched to a gene. The CDR3 loop reads CSVASRLAVQETQYF. DNA of the CDR3: TGCAGCGTTGCTTCGAGACTAGCGGTCCAAGAGACCCAGTACTTC.

The chain carries TRBV7-6 and TRBJ1-1; D unclear. The CDR3 contains 9 residues. Germline CDR1 reads SGHVS; CDR2 reads FNYEAQ. The CDR3 DNA is TGTGCTGAGAGAACTGAAGCTTTCTTT. Residues: CAERTEAFF.

The rearrangement joins TRBV7-8 to TRBJ2-7, with 13 nucleotides matching TRBD2. V trimming: 7 bases; J trimming: 4 bases; junction bases outside the gene matches: 7. The CDR3 has 15 residues. The V gene's germline CDR1 is SGHVS and CDR2 FQNEAQ. CDR3 region: CASTPSGLAGYEQYF. DNA of the CDR3: TGTGCCAGCACCCCGTCGGGACTAGCGGGGTACGAGCAGTACTTC.

The chain is built from TRBV11-2 and TRBJ2-3; D unresolved. Germline V lookup: CDR1 SGHAT, CDR2 FQNNGV. The V end was cut by 2 bases, the J end by 0 bases, with 9 bases between. The CDR3 consists of 15 residues. This chain's CDR3 is CASSLQRLSTDTQYF. The CDR3 DNA reads TGTGCCAGCAGCTTACAGCGACTGAGCACAGATACGCAGTATTTT.

The rearrangement links TRBV7-9 to TRBJ2-2, with 12 bases aligning to TRBD2. CDR3 length equals 16 residues. Germline CDR1 and CDR2: SEHNR and FQNEAQ (reference sequence). The V segment lost 4 bases and the J segment 5 bases; nucleotides outside the gene matches: 5. This CDR3 is CASSSDGTSGTGELFF. In DNA, the CDR3 is TGTGCCAGCAGCTCAGACGGGACTAGCGGGACCGGGGAGCTGTTTTTT.

The J gene is TRBJ1-1, the V gene TRBV5-1; D is uncertain. Germline lookup yields CDR1 SGHRS and CDR2 YFSETQ. Trimming stripped 0 bases from V and 3 bases from J, with 18 bases between. CDR3 length: 17 amino acids. The CDR3 reads CASSLVGNIETDTEAFF. The CDR3 coding sequence is TGCGCCAGCAGCTTGGTCGGGAACATTGAAACGGACACTGAAGCTTTCTTT.

The V call is TRBV7-7, the J call TRBJ2-1; TRBD2 matches at 15 bases. This CDR3 has 15 residues. Unmatched junction bases numbered 1, after V lost 5 bases and J lost 5 bases. The germline gives CDR1 SSHAT, CDR2 FNYEAQ (reference sequence). The CDR3, as DNA: TGTGCCAGCAGCCGGACTAGCGGGGGGGACAATGAGCAGTTCTTC. Residues: CASSRTSGGDNEQFF.

CDR3 in DNA: TGCGCCAGCACCCGCACCGCGGACTGGGGGGAGACCCAGTACTTC. Protein sequence: CASTRTADWGETQYF. V usage is TRBV4-1 and J usage is TRBJ2-5; tentatively, D is TRBD1 or TRBD2 (5 bases each). This CDR3 region has 15 residues. Germline values: CDR1 MGHRA, CDR2 YSYEKL. The V and J ends lost 7 bases and 5 bases respectively, with 20 bases between them.

The chain's CDR3 is CSVAEQYEQYF. CDR3 DNA: TGCAGCGTTGCAGAACAATACGAGCAGTACTTC. The chain joins TRBV29-1 to TRBJ2-7; no clear D. The CDR3 runs 11 residues. Germline CDR1 and CDR2: SQVTM and ANQGSEA. Trimming cost V 4 bases and J 4 bases, with 8 bases left between them.